This T cell receptor (beta chain) was observed in a study of cytomegalovirus exposure and HLA in healthy donors. General study points: HLA alleles showed associations with 16,951 TCR beta sequences in a later analysis, at a 0.05 false discovery rate.

The CDR3 consists of 17 residues. Per the germline V gene, CDR1 is SQVTM and CDR2 is ANQGSEA. With V trimmed by 2 bases and J by 0 bases, 8 bases remained unmatched. This clone was detected only once. Antigen unknown. PCR amplification relied on 60 Vbeta primers (plus 13 Jbeta primers). Authors' methods: In a later analysis, around 11 million of some 80 million unique beta chains occurred in at least two donors. Some clones are missing from TCRdb's copy, which holds only in-frame ones; the method was immunoSEQ multiplex PCR. The V and J calls and clone size come from that table; D and trimming were worked out from the DNA. The repertoire holds about 140,000 clones, with roughly 80% as singletons.

The TCR was taken from a man between 18 and 29 years old in good health and CMV-seropositive. Sequences were obtained from PBMCs. The rearrangement links TRBV29-1 to TRBJ2-1; 9 positions match TRBD2. The CDR3 spells CSVESTSGDSSYNEQFF. The CDR3 bases are TGCAGCGTTGAATCGACTAGCGGAGACAGCTCCTACAATGAGCAGTTCTTC.